This entry lists 3 T cell receptor beta chains sequenced from one sample in a study of cytomegalovirus exposure and HLA in healthy donors. The PCR made use of 60 Vbeta and 13 Jbeta primers. The repertoire was sequenced with immunoSEQ multiplex PCR; TCRdb's copy has only in-frame clones and lacks some. The table lists about 200,000 clones. The specimen sequenced was PBMCs. These receptor sequences come from a man aged 25-40 years in good health and CMV-seronegative.

The J gene is TRBJ2-2, the V gene TRBV30; 7 positions match TRBD2. The V segment lost 4 bases and the J segment 2 bases; nucleotides outside the gene matches: 4. In germline, CDR1 is GTSNPN, CDR2 SVGIG (reference sequence). The CDR3 is made up of 14 amino acids. CDR3 in DNA: TGTGCCTGGAAGCGGGACCTTAACACCGGGGAGCTGTTTTTT. Amino acid sequence: CAWKRDLNTGELFF.

The chain joins TRBV28 to TRBJ2-5, with TRBD1 identical over 7 bases. The germline gives CDR1 MDHEN, CDR2 SYDVKM. V was clipped by 7 bases and J by 1 base; unmatched bases: 12. The CDR3 consists of 16 residues. The CDR3 DNA reads TGTGCCAGCATTCGACAGGGTGTTGGCGGCCAAGAGACCCAGTACTTC. Translating gives CASIRQGVGGQETQYF.

The chain has TRBV4-1 and TRBJ1-4, with D perhaps TRBD1 (5 bases). Germline CDR1 MGHRA, CDR2 YSYEKL. The length of the CDR3 is 17 residues. Trimming left V 4 bases short and J 7 bases short, with 22 bases between. In DNA form, the CDR3 reads TGCGCCAGCAGCCCGTTAAAGTGGGGCACGGCAAGTGAAAAACTGTTTTTT. This sequence encodes CASSPLKWGTASEKLFF.